This T cell receptor (beta chain) originates from a study of T cell repertoires in cytomegalovirus infection. Looking at the study overall: In the study, CMV epitopes included recently identified HLA-C-restricted and well-studied HLA-B-restricted ones. Indications of both CMV infection and matching HLA type were provided by public TCR beta signatures. General study results and limits: In two of eight donors, the top clonotype was HLA-C-restricted CMV-specific.

Concerning this clonotype itself: No antigen is known for it.

TCRdb called the reads again in MiXCR, with one record for every CDR3 protein. The sample yields 700,000 to 950,000 distinct CDR3 sequences, 32% seen once. The CDR3 totals 17 residues. The ends were cut back, 7 bases at V and 2 bases at J, with 22 bases in the middle. Germline CDR1 reads LNHDA; CDR2 reads SQIVND (reference sequence). The chain joins TRBV19 to TRBJ2-3; tentatively, D is TRBD2 (6 bases). Material: cultured CD8+ T cells from PBMCs, obtained from culture after CMV antigen stimulation. The TCR was taken from a human donor in good health (CMV status not recorded). Some clones in this sample may be carry-over from other donors' samples. CDR3 amino acids: CASTESPYGGATDTQYF. The DNA of the CDR3 is TGTGCCAGTACCGAATCCCCCTACGGCGGGGCCACAGATACGCAGTATTTT.